Described below is a single T cell receptor beta chain sequence and its context. What it binds is unknown. These data belong to a study of T-cell memory formation after mild COVID-19. Whole-study findings and limits: Cross-reactive memory apparently joined, as some responding clones appeared in pre-infection memory. Contracting clones from day 15 to 85 had balanced CD4/CD8; later expanders favoured CD4+. CD8+ contracting clones occupied EMRA, while CD4+ ones occupied mainly CM and EM.

V was trimmed by 0 bases and J by 5 bases, leaving 9 bases between them. The germline V gene encodes CDR1 SGHRS and CDR2 YFSETQ. This CDR3 is 14 amino acids long. TCRdb independently ran MiXCR on the 5' RACE reads; one entry per CDR3 protein. Of about 470,000 distinct CDR3 sequences listed, roughly 20% are singletons. The V and J genes are TRBV5-1 and TRBJ2-1, with D hard to call. The sample consisted of PBMCs or a T cell subset sorted from them (not recorded which). This TCR was recovered from an adult woman who had mild COVID-19 (a few samples of this study predate the infection). Cell type and time point are not known. CDR3 loop: CASSLGDDHNEQFF. The CDR3 DNA sequence: TGCGCCAGCAGCTTGGGAGACGACCACAATGAGCAGTTCTTC.